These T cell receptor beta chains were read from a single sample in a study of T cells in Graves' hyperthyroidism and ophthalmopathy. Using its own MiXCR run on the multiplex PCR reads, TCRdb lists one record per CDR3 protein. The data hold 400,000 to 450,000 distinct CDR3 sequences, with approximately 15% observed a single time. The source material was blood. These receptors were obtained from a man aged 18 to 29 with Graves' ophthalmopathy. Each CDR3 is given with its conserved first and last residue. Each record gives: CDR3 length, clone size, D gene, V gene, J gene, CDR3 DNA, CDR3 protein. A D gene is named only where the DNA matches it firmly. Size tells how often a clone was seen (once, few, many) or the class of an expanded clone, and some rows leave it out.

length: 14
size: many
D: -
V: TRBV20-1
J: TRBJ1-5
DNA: TGCAGTGCTAGAGAGGGGGCCAGCAATCAGCCCCAGCATTTT
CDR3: CSAREGASNQPQHF

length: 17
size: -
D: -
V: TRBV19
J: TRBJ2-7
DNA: TGTGCCAGTAGTACGTCCCCCCGCAGGGGTCTGGGGCACGAGCAGTACTTC
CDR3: CASSTSPRRGLGHEQYF

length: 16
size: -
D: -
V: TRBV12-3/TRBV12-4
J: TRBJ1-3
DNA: TGTGCCAGCAGTTTAACAAAAACGGGCTCTGGAAACACCATATATTTT
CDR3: CASSLTKTGSGNTIYF

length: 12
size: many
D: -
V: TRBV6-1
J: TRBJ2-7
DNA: TGTGCCAGCTTCGGACAAGGGGACGAGCAGTACTTC
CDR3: CASFGQGDEQYF

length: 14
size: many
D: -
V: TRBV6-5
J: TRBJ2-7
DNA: TGTGCCAGCAGTTACCGCTCAAGCTCCTACGAGCAGTACTTC
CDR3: CASSYRSSSYEQYF

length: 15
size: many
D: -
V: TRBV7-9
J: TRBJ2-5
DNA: TGTGCCAGCAGCTTAGTGGGGCCCCCTAAGGAGACCCAGTACTTC
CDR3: CASSLVGPPKETQYF

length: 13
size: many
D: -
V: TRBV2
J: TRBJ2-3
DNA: TGTGCCACCCGGGAGTTTGACACAGATACGCAGTATTTT
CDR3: CATREFDTDTQYF

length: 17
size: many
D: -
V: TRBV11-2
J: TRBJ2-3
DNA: TGTGCCAGCAGCTTAGTCTGGGGCTTTTCTAACACAGATACGCAGTATTTT
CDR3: CASSLVWGFSNTDTQYF

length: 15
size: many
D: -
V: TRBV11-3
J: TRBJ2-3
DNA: TGTGCCAGCAGCCCACGACAAGATGGTTCAGATACGCAGTATTTT
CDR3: CASSPRQDGSDTQYF

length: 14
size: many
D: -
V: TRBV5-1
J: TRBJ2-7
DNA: TGCGCCAGCAGCACCGGGACCGTCCCCTACGAGCAGTACTTC
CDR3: CASSTGTVPYEQYF

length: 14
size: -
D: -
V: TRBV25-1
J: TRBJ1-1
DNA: TGTGCCAGCAGTGATGGAAGTCTGAACACTGAAGCTTTCTTT
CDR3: CASSDGSLNTEAFF

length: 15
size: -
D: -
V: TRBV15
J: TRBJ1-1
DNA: TGTGCCACCAGCAGTGTCGGGACAATGAACACTGAAGCTTTCTTT
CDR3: CATSSVGTMNTEAFF

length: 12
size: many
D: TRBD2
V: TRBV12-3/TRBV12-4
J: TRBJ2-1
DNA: TGTGCCAGCCGGCCTAGCGGGGGGTCGGAGTTCTTC
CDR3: CASRPSGGSEFF

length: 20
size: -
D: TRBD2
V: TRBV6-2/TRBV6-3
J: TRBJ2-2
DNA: TGTGCCAGCAGTTACTCCACTAGCGGGGGCAAAACCTCGAACACCGGGGAGCTGTTTTTT
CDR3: CASSYSTSGGKTSNTGELFF

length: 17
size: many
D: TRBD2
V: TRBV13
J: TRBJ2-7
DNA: TGTGCCAGCAGCGCCTCCGGGACTAGCGGGAGAGCATTCGAGCAGTACTTC
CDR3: CASSASGTSGRAFEQYF

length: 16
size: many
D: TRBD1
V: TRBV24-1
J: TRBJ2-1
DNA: TGTGCCACCAGTGATCGGACAGGCCCAGCGTACAATGAGCAGTTCTTC
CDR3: CATSDRTGPAYNEQFF

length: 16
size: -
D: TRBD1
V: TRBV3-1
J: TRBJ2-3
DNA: TGTGCCAGCAGCCCGACCGGGACAGGGGGTACAGATACGCAGTATTTT
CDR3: CASSPTGTGGTDTQYF

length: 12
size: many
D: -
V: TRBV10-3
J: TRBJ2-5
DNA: TGTGCCATCAGGGATGGACCGGAGACCCAGTACTTC
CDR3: CAIRDGPETQYF

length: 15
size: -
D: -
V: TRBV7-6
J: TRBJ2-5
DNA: TGTGCCAGCAGCTTACCAGCAGGGTACCAAGAGACCCAGTACTTC
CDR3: CASSLPAGYQETQYF

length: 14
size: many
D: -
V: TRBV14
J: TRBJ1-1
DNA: TGTGCCAGCAGCCAAGGGGTTTCTTACACTGAAGCTTTCTTT
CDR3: CASSQGVSYTEAFF

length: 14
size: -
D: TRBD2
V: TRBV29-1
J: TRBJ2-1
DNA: TGCAGCGTTCTCGGGACTAGCGGTATCAATGAGCAGTTCTTC
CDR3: CSVLGTSGINEQFF

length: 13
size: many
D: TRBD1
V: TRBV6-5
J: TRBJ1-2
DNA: TGTGCCAGCAGTTACACAGGGACAGGCAGCTACACCTTC
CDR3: CASSYTGTGSYTF

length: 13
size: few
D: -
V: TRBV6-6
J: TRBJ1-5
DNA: TGTGCCAGCAGTTACACAGAAAATCAGCCCCAGCATTTT
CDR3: CASSYTENQPQHF

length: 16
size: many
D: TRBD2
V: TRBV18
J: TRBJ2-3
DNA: TGTGCCAGCTCACCAGACGGACTAGCGGGAGCAGATACGCAGTATTTT
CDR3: CASSPDGLAGADTQYF

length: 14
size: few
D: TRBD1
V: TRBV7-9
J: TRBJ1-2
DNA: TGTGCCAGCAGTTCCCCGGGACAGGGGCATGGCTACACCTTC
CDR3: CASSSPGQGHGYTF

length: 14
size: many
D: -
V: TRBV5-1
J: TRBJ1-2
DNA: TGCGCCAGCAGCGGGGGCGAGGGTCCCTATGGCTACACCTTC
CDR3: CASSGGEGPYGYTF

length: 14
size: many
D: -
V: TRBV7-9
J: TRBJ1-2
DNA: TGTGCCAGCAGTCCACAGGGTTTAAACTATGGCTACACCTTC
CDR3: CASSPQGLNYGYTF

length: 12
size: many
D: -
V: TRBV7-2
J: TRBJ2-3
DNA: TGTGCCAGCAGCCCGAGGAGTGATACGCAGTATTTT
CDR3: CASSPRSDTQYF

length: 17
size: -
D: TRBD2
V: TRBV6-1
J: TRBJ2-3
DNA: TGTGCCACCCTCCCTACCCGGGGGGGGGGGGCTAGGGATACGCAGTATTTT
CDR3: CATLPTRGGGARDTQYF

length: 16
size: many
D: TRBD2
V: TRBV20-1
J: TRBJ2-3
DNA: TGCAGTGCACCCCTTGTAAGGACTAGAGGATCAGATACGCAGTATTTT
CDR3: CSAPLVRTRGSDTQYF

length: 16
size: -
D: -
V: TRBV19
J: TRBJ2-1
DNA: TGTGCCAGTAGCACTAACCGGCGGCCCTCCTACAATGAGCAGTTCTTC
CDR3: CASSTNRRPSYNEQFF

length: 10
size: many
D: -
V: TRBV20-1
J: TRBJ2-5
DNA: TGCAGTGCTAGGTCAGAGACCCAGTACTTC
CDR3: CSARSETQYF

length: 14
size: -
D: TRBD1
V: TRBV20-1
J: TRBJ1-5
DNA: TGCAGTGTTCAGCGACAGGGGGACAATCAGCCCCAGCATTTT
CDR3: CSVQRQGDNQPQHF

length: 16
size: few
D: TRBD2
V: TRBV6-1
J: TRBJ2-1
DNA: TGTGCCAGCAGTTACTCTTCGGCTAGCGGGAGAAATGAGCAGTTCTTC
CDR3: CASSYSSASGRNEQFF

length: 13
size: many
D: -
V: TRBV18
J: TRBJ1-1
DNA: TGTGCCAGCTCACGGGCCGAGAACACTGAAGCTTTCTTT
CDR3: CASSRAENTEAFF

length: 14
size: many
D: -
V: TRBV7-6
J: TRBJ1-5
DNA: TGTGCCAGCAGCCCCCGGGGGCAGTATCAGCCCCAGCATTTT
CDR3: CASSPRGQYQPQHF

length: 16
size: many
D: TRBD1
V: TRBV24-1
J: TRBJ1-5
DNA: TGTGCCACCAGTGACTCTGGACAGGGGAGAAATCAGCCCCAGCATTTT
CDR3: CATSDSGQGRNQPQHF

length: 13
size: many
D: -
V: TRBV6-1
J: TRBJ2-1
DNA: TGTGCCAGCAGTCCTAGACGTAACAATGAGCAGTTCTTC
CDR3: CASSPRRNNEQFF

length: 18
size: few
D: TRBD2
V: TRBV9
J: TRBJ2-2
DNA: TGTGCCAGCAGCGCCGTCGGTCGACTAGCGGGAATGACCGGGGAGCTGTTTTTT
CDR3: CASSAVGRLAGMTGELFF

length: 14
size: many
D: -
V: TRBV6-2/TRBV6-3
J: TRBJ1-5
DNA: TGTGCCAGCAGTTACAGGACCGGCAATCAGCCCCAGCATTTT
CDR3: CASSYRTGNQPQHF

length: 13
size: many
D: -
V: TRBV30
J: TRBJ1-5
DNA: TGTGCCTGGTGTGAAGGGGCAGGGCAGCCCCAGCATTTT
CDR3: CAWCEGAGQPQHF

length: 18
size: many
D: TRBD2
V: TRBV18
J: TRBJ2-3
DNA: TGTGCCAGCTCACTCATTCCTAAGACTAGCGGGAGCACAGATACGCAGTATTTT
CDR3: CASSLIPKTSGSTDTQYF

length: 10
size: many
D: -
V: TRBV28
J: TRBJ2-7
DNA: TGTGCCAGCCGAATCGGCGAGCAGTACTTC
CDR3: CASRIGEQYF

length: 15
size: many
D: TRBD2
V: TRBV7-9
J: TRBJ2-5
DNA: TGTGCCAGCAGCTTAGAGACTAGCGGGGGCGGTGTTCAGTACTTC
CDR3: CASSLETSGGGVQYF

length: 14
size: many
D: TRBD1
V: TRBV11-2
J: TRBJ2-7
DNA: TGTGCCAGCAGTCGAATGGACAGGATCGGGCAGCAGTACTTC
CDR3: CASSRMDRIGQQYF

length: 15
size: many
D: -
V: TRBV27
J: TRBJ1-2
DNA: TGTGCCAGCCGCCGGGCAGGCGGATCTAACTATGGCTACACCTTC
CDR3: CASRRAGGSNYGYTF

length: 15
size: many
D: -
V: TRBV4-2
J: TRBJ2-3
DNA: TGTGCCAGCAGCCAAGAAGCGGCCCGCACAGATACGCAGTATTTT
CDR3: CASSQEAARTDTQYF

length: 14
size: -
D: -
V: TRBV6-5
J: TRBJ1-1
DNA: TGTGCCAGCAGTTACGGGCACCTGGGCACTGAAGCTTTCTTT
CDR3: CASSYGHLGTEAFF